This TCR beta chain was captured by sequencing in a study of cytomegalovirus exposure and HLA in healthy donors. The CDR3 consists of 16 residues. J lost 5 bases, V lost 0 bases, and 5 bases had no gene match. CDR1 and CDR2 (germline): MNHEY, SVGAGI. The assay was immunoSEQ multiplex PCR, and TCRdb's table has in-frame clones only and misses some. Among tens of thousands of clones, roughly 93% were seen once, and the ten largest hold about 2.1%. The sequence derives from a woman between 18 and 29 years old in good health and CMV-seronegative. This chain connects TRBV6-5 to TRBJ1-4, with 8 bases aligning to TRBD1. The sequencing input was PBMCs. This CDR3 reads CASSYSTGGQNEKLFF. CDR3 in DNA: TGTGCCAGCAGTTACTCCACAGGGGGACAGAATGAAAAACTGTTTTTT.